This T cell receptor (beta chain) was identified in a study of blood T cell repertoires in COVID-19. This CDR3 is built from 13 residues. J was trimmed by 8 bases and V by 7 bases; bases with no gene match: 10. Germline V lookup: CDR1 LNHDA, CDR2 SQIVND (reference sequence). Original processing methods: Amplified reference gene primers provided the basis for estimating nucleated cell counts. Using immunoSEQ multiplex PCR, the repertoire was profiled, and TCRdb retains in-frame clones only, with some absent. V, J and clone size were drawn from that table, and D and trimming were deduced from the DNA. Of under 110,000 clones in the sample, 85% to 95% were seen once.

Sample: peripheral blood. The origin of this receptor is a man aged 50 to 60 with active COVID-19. The chain couples TRBV19 to TRBJ1-2; 7 bases line up with TRBD1. The CDR3 is CASTPTGVEGYTF. CDR3 bases: TGTGCCAGTACCCCAACAGGGGTAGAAGGCTACACCTTC.